These T cell receptor beta chains were read from a single sample in a study of vaccination and CD4 T cells after COVID-19. TCRdb used MiXCR to reprocess the PCR reads, holding one entry per CDR3 protein. The table lists about 18,000 distinct CDR3 sequences, over 45% of them singletons. These receptors have no identified antigens. The sequenced sample was CD4+ T cells from blood, cultured in vitro, obtained before SARS-CoV-2 vaccination. The receptors originated from a human donor who had recovered from COVID-19. Both conserved end residues are part of each CDR3. Fields, in order: J gene, V gene, CDR3 protein.

>TRBJ1-6|TRBV7-6
CASSLSGQAGAYNSPLHF
>TRBJ2-5|TRBV19
CASSMGQETQYF
>TRBJ1-2|TRBV7-2
CASSLAQGRYNYGYTF
>TRBJ1-1|TRBV4-2
CASSHPPPGGTGAEAFF
>TRBJ2-7|TRBV10-3
CAISVGYEQYF
>TRBJ1-5|TRBV2
CASIGVIGQPQHF
>TRBJ2-3|TRBV20-1
CSARRVAGGADTQYF
>TRBJ1-1|TRBV2
CASSLEGFGRSTEAFF
>TRBJ1-6|TRBV27
CASSSPTGGALHF
>TRBJ2-5|TRBV20-1
CSARGTGQETQYF
>TRBJ2-6|TRBV2
CASRRDRHPSGANVLTF
>TRBJ2-1|TRBV24-1
CATSDPGRRGIGEQFF
>TRBJ2-4|TRBV28
CASFGQATLAKNIQYF
>TRBJ1-5|TRBV6-2/TRBV6-3
CASRKGRVSNQPQHF
>TRBJ1-2|TRBV7-2
CASSLNSFWRRANYGYTF
>TRBJ2-5|TRBV20-1
CSARDLAGAETQYF
>TRBJ1-3|TRBV6-1
CASSEARARGNTIYF
>TRBJ2-6|TRBV6-1
CASSEARSAGSRANVLTF